The rows below give T cell receptor beta chains drawn from one sample of a study of blood T cell repertoires in COVID-19. The assay was immunoSEQ multiplex PCR, and TCRdb's table has in-frame clones only and misses some. The sample contains 35,000 to 55,000 clones, about 90% of which appear only once. The sequenced material came from peripheral blood. The receptors come from a human donor in a cohort sampled during active COVID-19. The CDR3 runs from the conserved cysteine through the conserved F or W. Fields, in order: V gene, J gene, D gene, clone size, CDR3 DNA, CDR3 protein. A D gene is named only where the DNA matches it firmly. Clone size appears in some rows only: once, few, many, or a class for an expanded clone.

TRBV11-1	TRBJ2-2	NA	NA	TGTGCCAGCAGCTTCGAACGGACCGGGGAGCTGTTTTTT	CASSFERTGELFF
TRBV28	TRBJ2-5	NA	once	TGTGCCAGCAGTTTAACTAAGGAGGGGACCCAGTACTTC	CASSLTKEGTQYF
TRBV3-1/TRBV3-2	TRBJ1-2	NA	NA	TGTGCCAGCAGCCAAGCTCCTAACTATGGCTACACCTTC	CASSQAPNYGYTF
TRBV7-9	TRBJ2-2	TRBD2	NA	TGTGCCAGCAGCTACGGGACTAGCGGGAGGGCCATCACCGGGGAGCTGTTTTTT	CASSYGTSGRAITGELFF
TRBV18	TRBJ1-1	TRBD1	NA	TGTGCCAGCTCACAAGGGGGCGCAGACACTGAAGCTTTCTTT	CASSQGGADTEAFF
TRBV12-3/TRBV12-4	TRBJ2-6	NA	NA	TGTGCCAGCACAGGGGCTGGGGCCAACGTCCTGACTTTC	CASTGAGANVLTF
TRBV7-9	TRBJ2-1	TRBD1	few	TGTGCCAGCAGCTTCAGGACAGGGACAATATCCTACAATGAGCAGTTCTTC	CASSFRTGTISYNEQFF
TRBV5-4	TRBJ2-3	NA	once	TGTGCCAGCAGCTCAATAGTGTCTATCTCCACAGATACGCAGTATTTT	CASSSIVSISTDTQYF
TRBV15	TRBJ2-1	TRBD2	NA	TGTGCCACCAGCAGAGATTGGCTAGCGGGAGGTAATGAGCAGTTCTTC	CATSRDWLAGGNEQFF
TRBV19	TRBJ2-1	TRBD1	NA	TGTGCCAGTAGTACCTTCCGGGACAGAGCATCCTACAATGAGCAGTTCTTC	CASSTFRDRASYNEQFF
TRBV19	TRBJ1-5	TRBD1	NA	TGTGCCAGTAGCCCCGGGACAGGTAGGAGCAATCAGCCCCAGCATTTT	CASSPGTGRSNQPQHF
TRBV6-2/TRBV6-3	TRBJ2-7	TRBD2	NA	TGTGCCAGCAGTTACTCGGGGACTACTTACGAGCAGTACTTC	CASSYSGTTYEQYF
TRBV6-4	TRBJ2-1	TRBD2	NA	TGTGCCAGCAGTACACTAGCGGGAGAATTAAATGAGCAGTTCTTC	CASSTLAGELNEQFF
TRBV5-4	TRBJ2-1	TRBD1	NA	TGTGCCAGCAGCTCCCCACGGACAGGCGGCTCCTACAATGAGCAGTTCTTC	CASSSPRTGGSYNEQFF
TRBV3-1/TRBV3-2	TRBJ2-1	TRBD2	NA	TGTGCCAGCAGTCCGACACGACTAGCGGGAATATCTGAGCAGTTCTTC	CASSPTRLAGISEQFF
TRBV7-6	TRBJ2-1	NA	NA	TGTGCCAGCAGCTTAGCTCCGGACAGCCGGGAATACAATGAGCAGTTCTTC	CASSLAPDSREYNEQFF
TRBV6-5	TRBJ2-7	TRBD2	NA	TGTGCCAGCAGTTACTCGATAGCGGGAGTTTCCGAGCAGTACTTC	CASSYSIAGVSEQYF
TRBV2	TRBJ2-4	NA	NA	TGTGCCAGCAGTCAGGAATCAACCAACATTCAGTACTTC	CASSQESTNIQYF
TRBV4-2	TRBJ2-1	TRBD2	NA	TGTGCCAGCAGCCTGGCTAGCGGCAATGAGCAGTTCTTC	CASSLASGNEQFF
TRBV4-1	TRBJ2-3	TRBD1	NA	TGCGCCAGCAGAGCTTGGACAGGGAGAGCAGATACGCAGTATTTT	CASRAWTGRADTQYF
TRBV7-6	TRBJ2-3	TRBD2	NA	TGTGCCAGCAGCTTAGAGAGGGACTATTATACGCAGTATTTT	CASSLERDYYTQYF
TRBV19	TRBJ2-4	TRBD1	NA	TGTGCCAGTAGTCTCATCCATACAGGGGGTATACCTCCCATTCAGTACTTC	CASSLIHTGGIPPIQYF
TRBV25-1	TRBJ2-1	TRBD2	few	TGTGCCAGCGGATCGGGAAGCGGGAGGTGGAATGAGCAGTTCTTC	CASGSGSGRWNEQFF
TRBV6-5	TRBJ1-6	NA	once	TGTGCCAGCAGCCCCGGCGGCTCCTATAATTCACCCCTCCACTTT	CASSPGGSYNSPLHF
TRBV7-2	TRBJ1-6	TRBD1	NA	TGTGCCAGCAGCCGGGACAGGGGGCGGTCACCCCTCCACTTT	CASSRDRGRSPLHF
TRBV6-6	TRBJ2-7	NA	NA	TGTGCCAGCAGTTCGGGAGTTTACGAGCAGTACTTC	CASSSGVYEQYF
TRBV5-5	TRBJ2-7	NA	NA	TGTGCCAGCAGGCCGGGCCCTAGCGCTTACGAGCAGTACTTC	CASRPGPSAYEQYF
TRBV6-1	TRBJ2-2	TRBD1	NA	TGTGCCAGCAGTGAATGGAGACAGGGCGCAACCGGGGAGCTGTTTTTT	CASSEWRQGATGELFF
TRBV24-1	TRBJ2-1	TRBD2	once	TGTGCCACCAGTGAAGGCCCCTGGGGGGGGTCACTATACAATGAGCAGTTCTTC	CATSEGPWGGSLYNEQFF
TRBV7-8	TRBJ2-7	TRBD1	NA	TGTGCCAGCAGCTTCCAGGGGGACGGCGAGCAGTACTTC	CASSFQGDGEQYF
TRBV7-3	TRBJ2-7	TRBD1	NA	TGTGCCAGCAGCTCCGGGACAGGGGCCCTCGAGCAGTACTTC	CASSSGTGALEQYF
TRBV28	TRBJ1-2	NA	NA	TGTGCCAGCAGTTTACCGGCCCCAGGGCTCTACACCTTC	CASSLPAPGLYTF
TRBV11-2	TRBJ2-1	TRBD1	NA	TGTGCCAGCAGCTTGGCAGGGGGCACCACCTACAATGAGCAGTTCTTC	CASSLAGGTTYNEQFF
TRBV11-1	TRBJ2-7	NA	NA	TGTGCCAGCAGCCGCGACTACGCCGGCAGGACCTACGAGCAGTACTTC	CASSRDYAGRTYEQYF
TRBV7-3	TRBJ2-7	TRBD1	NA	TGTGCCAGCAGCACCGGGACAGGGACCCACGAGCAGTACTTC	CASSTGTGTHEQYF
TRBV4-2	TRBJ2-5	NA	NA	TGTGCCAGCACCTCATCTGAGGGAGGCTTGGAGACCCAGTACTTC	CASTSSEGGLETQYF
TRBV2	TRBJ2-1	NA	NA	TGTGCCAGCAGAGCCGTGGGAGTTCGGAATGAGCAGTTCTTC	CASRAVGVRNEQFF
TRBV28	TRBJ1-6	NA	NA	TGTGCCAGCACCGGCCGGGAGGTCGCGAATTCACCCCTCCACTTT	CASTGREVANSPLHF
TRBV11-1	TRBJ1-1	TRBD1	NA	TGTGCCAGCAGCTTGGGACAGATGAACACTGAAGCTTTCTTT	CASSLGQMNTEAFF
TRBV7-3	TRBJ2-5	TRBD1	NA	TGTGCCAGCAGCTTGTCCGGGACAGAACAAGAGACCCAGTACTTC	CASSLSGTEQETQYF
TRBV19	TRBJ2-4	NA	NA	TGTGCCAGTAGTACCCCCACGGTAGCCAAAAACATTCAGTACTTC	CASSTPTVAKNIQYF
TRBV6-2/TRBV6-3	TRBJ2-7	TRBD2	NA	TGTGCCAGCAGTGCCCCGGGACTAGCGGGAGGCTACGAGCAGTACTTC	CASSAPGLAGGYEQYF
TRBV15	TRBJ2-7	NA	NA	TGTGCCACCAGCAGAGGACAGAGAATCTACGAGCAGTACTTC	CATSRGQRIYEQYF
TRBV28	TRBJ1-4	TRBD1	once	TGTGCCAGCAGTGACAGGGGAGTCGGAAAACTGTTTTTT	CASSDRGVGKLFF
TRBV5-6	TRBJ2-2	TRBD2	NA	TGTGCCAGCAGCCAGCGGGAGTTAAGGGCCGGGGAGCTGTTTTTT	CASSQRELRAGELFF
TRBV24-1	TRBJ2-6	NA	NA	TGTGCCACCAGTGGCCCGGGACAACCAGACTCTGGGGCCAACGTCCTGACTTTC	CATSGPGQPDSGANVLTF
TRBV4-2	TRBJ2-7	TRBD1	NA	TGTGCCAGCAGCCCCACAGGGGTAGGGTCCTACGAGCAGTACTTC	CASSPTGVGSYEQYF
TRBV9	TRBJ2-1	TRBD2	few	TGTGCCAGCAGCGCAGGAGTGGGGGGACTAGCGTACGCTGAGCAGTTCTTC	CASSAGVGGLAYAEQFF